These 27 T cell receptor beta chains originate from one sample sequenced in a study of T cell changes during pregnancy in multiple sclerosis (dated by TCRdb to the late 2010s). The method was the immunoSEQ multiplex PCR assay. TCRdb's version of the immuneACCESS table is confined to in-frame rearrangements and falls short of the full clone set. An unresolved V gene accounts for under half of the shortfall where checked; the remainder is of unknown origin. The sample table records approximately 90,000 clones; roughly 92% of these occur just once. The top ten clonotypes cover 2.5% to 3% of the sample. The source material was peripheral blood, sampled in the first trimester of pregnancy. The receptor set was obtained from a female donor with multiple sclerosis, enrolled in a pregnancy study.

The rearrangement links TRBV16 to TRBJ2-7; D is possibly TRBD1 (6 bases). Germline V lookup: CDR1 KGHSY, CDR2 FQNENV. The ends were cut back, 2 bases at V and 2 bases at J, with 13 bases in the middle. The CDR3 spans 15 residues. Here the CDR3 DNA reads TGTGCCAGCAGCCAACTATCGACAGGACCCTACGAGCAGTACTTC. This translates into CASSQLSTGPYEQYF.

V and J are TRBV15 and TRBJ1-2; TRBD1 matches 7 bases. Germline values: CDR1 LNHNV, CDR2 YYDKDF (reference sequence). The CDR3 is 16 residues long. V trimming: 5 bases; J trimming: 5 bases; junction bases outside the gene matches: 14. The CDR3 protein is CATSPDKGAHPYGYTF. CDR3 coding DNA: TGTGCCACCAGCCCTGACAAGGGGGCGCACCCTTATGGCTACACCTTC.

This clone turned up a few times. The chain joins TRBV28 to TRBJ1-1; 10 nucleotides line up with TRBD1. The CDR3 runs 14 residues. Germline CDR1 is MDHEN and CDR2 is SYDVKM. J was trimmed by 4 bases and V by 4 bases; bases with no gene match: 3. For the CDR3, the DNA is TGTGCCAGCAGTTGGGGGACAGGGGTCACTGAAGCTTTCTTT. Translation gives CASSWGTGVTEAFF.

This clone showed up just once. This chain uses TRBV2 with TRBJ1-4, with D perhaps TRBD1 (5 bases). CDR1 and CDR2 (germline): SNHLY, FYNNEI. This CDR3 comprises 14 residues. V was shortened by 7 bases and J by 1 base, with 10 bases between the two germline ends. The CDR3: CASIPQGTNEKLFF. The CDR3 coding sequence is TGTGCCAGCATCCCCCAGGGAACTAATGAAAAACTGTTTTTT. Together with reference TRBV2 and TRBJ1-4, the CDR3 gives the full variable domain: EPEVTQTPSHQVTQMGQEVILRCVPISNHLYFYWYRQILGQKVEFLVSFYNNEISEKSEIFDDQFSVERPDGSNFTLKIRSTKLEDSAMYFCASIPQGTNEKLFFGSGTQLSVL.

The gene calls are TRBV30 and TRBJ2-1; 9 bases match TRBD2. Germline values: CDR1 GTSNPN, CDR2 SVGIG (reference sequence). Germline trimming cut 3 bases from V and 6 bases from J; bases unmatched to any gene: 3. The CDR3 contains 13 residues. The CDR3 DNA is TGTGCCTGGAGGCGGGGGGGCGGCAATGAGCAGTTCTTC. This gives the protein CAWRRGGGNEQFF.

The chain combines TRBV30 with TRBJ1-4; D possibly corresponds to TRBD1 (6 bases). Germline assignment: CDR1 GTSNPN and CDR2 SVGIG (reference sequence). V was trimmed by 4 bases and J by 3 bases, leaving 9 bases between them. The CDR3 totals 13 residues. In DNA, the CDR3 is TGTGCCTGGACAGGGGCGGCTAATGAAAAACTGTTTTTT. Translating it yields CAWTGAANEKLFF.

This chain uses TRBV19 with TRBJ2-2, with 9 positions matching TRBD1. J lost 6 bases, V lost 3 bases, and 5 bases had no gene match. This CDR3 is 15 amino acids long. Germline CDR1 and CDR2: LNHDA and SQIVND (reference sequence). CDR3 loop: CASSIGTGMPGELFF. In DNA, the CDR3 is TGTGCCAGTAGTATCGGGACAGGGATGCCCGGGGAGCTGTTTTTT.

The rearrangement links TRBV7-2 to TRBJ1-1; 8 bases fit TRBD1. The CDR3 runs 14 residues. Trimming took 5 bases from V and 6 from J; bases not matched to a gene: 8. The germline CDR1 and CDR2 sequences are SGHTA and FQGNSA. CDR3 sequence reads: CASSPTGQGSEAFF. The CDR3 DNA follows: TGTGCCAGCAGCCCAACTGGACAGGGCTCTGAAGCTTTCTTT.

In its sample, this clone was seen a few times. This chain connects TRBV27 to TRBJ1-5; a possible D gene is TRBD1 (5 bases). The CDR3 is made up of 15 amino acids. Germline-derived CDR1 and CDR2 are MNHEY and SMNVEV (reference sequence). Deletions cut 2 bases from V and 4 bases from J, with 12 bases between. The DNA for the CDR3 is TGTGCCAGCAGTTTACGGGGGGGAAGGAATCAGCCCCAGCATTTT. Translating gives CASSLRGGRNQPQHF.

The chain carries TRBV2 and TRBJ2-7; 10 nucleotides agree with TRBD1. The CDR3 contains 14 residues. The germline gives CDR1 SNHLY, CDR2 FYNNEI. Losses at the gene ends were 7 bases for V and 4 bases for J; bases not matched to a gene: 7. In DNA, the CDR3 is TGTGCCAGCATGCCCCGGGACAGGGGTTACGAGCAGTACTTC. Protein product: CASMPRDRGYEQYF.

This chain uses TRBV5-1 with TRBJ1-5; 7 bases align to TRBD1. The junction had 2 bases not matched to a gene; V was cut back by 1 base and J by 1 base. Germline values: CDR1 SGHRS, CDR2 YFSETQ. The CDR3 sequence is 15 residues long. The CDR3 spells CASSLLGGSNQPQHF. CDR3 DNA sequence: TGCGCCAGCAGCTTGCTAGGGGGCAGCAATCAGCCCCAGCATTTT.

The chain combines TRBV7-8 with TRBJ2-3; 8 bases fit TRBD2. With 4 bases clipped from V and 2 bases from J, the junction kept 2 bases outside the gene matches. The CDR3 sequence is 14 residues long. Germline CDR1 SGHVS, CDR2 FQNEAQ. The CDR3 sequence: CASSYSGTTDTQYF. CDR3 nucleotides: TGTGCCAGCAGCTATAGCGGGACCACAGATACGCAGTATTTT.

V usage is TRBV27 and J usage is TRBJ1-1; D is possibly TRBD1 (6 bases). The CDR3 runs to 14 residues. Looked up from germline, CDR1 is MNHEY and CDR2 is SMNVEV (reference sequence). V was clipped by 8 bases and J by 4 bases, with 17 bases between them. CDR3 coding DNA: TGTGCCAGCGGCGAAGGGGGGGCAGGCACTGAAGCTTTCTTT. It codes for CASGEGGAGTEAFF.

V is TRBV25-1 and J is TRBJ1-1, with D tentatively TRBD1 (5 bases). The CDR3 is 13 amino acids. With 7 bases removed from V and 0 bases from J, the gap between germline ends came to 9 bases. CDR1 and CDR2 from the germline V gene are MGHDK and SYGVNS. CDR3 coding DNA: TGTGCCAGCACGGGACTTCTGAACACTGAAGCTTTCTTT. Encoded protein: CASTGLLNTEAFF.

The V and J genes are TRBV30 and TRBJ1-5, with 8 bases aligning to TRBD1. V shed 1 base, J shed 4 bases, and the junction held 15 bases outside the gene matches. Germline V gives CDR1 GTSNPN, CDR2 SVGIG (reference sequence). The CDR3 is made up of 18 amino acids. CDR3 nucleotide sequence: TGTGCCTGGAGTGCAAAGGGTGCCGGGACAGGACGGAATCAGCCCCAGCATTTT. Protein product: CAWSAKGAGTGRNQPQHF.

The rearrangement joins TRBV7-2 to TRBJ2-5; 8 nucleotides align to TRBD1. The CDR3 sequence is 14 residues long. The germline gives CDR1 SGHTA, CDR2 FQGNSA. J lost 4 bases, V lost 5 bases, and 6 bases had no gene match. The CDR3 loop is CASSAGTGGETQYF. The CDR3 DNA sequence: TGTGCCAGCAGCGCAGGGACAGGAGGAGAGACCCAGTACTTC.

The chain uses TRBV6-5 and TRBJ2-1; 13 bases match TRBD2. The germline V gene has CDR1 MNHEY and CDR2 SVGAGI. CDR3 size: 13 residues. V shed 6 bases and J 7 bases; nucleotides not matched to a gene: 0. The CDR3 sequence: CASRTSGGNEQFF. Written as DNA, the CDR3 is TGTGCCAGCAGGACTAGCGGGGGGAATGAGCAGTTCTTC.

The CDR3 here is CASSLGRDSWNTIYF. CDR3 coding DNA: TGTGCCAGCAGCTTGGGGAGGGATTCGTGGAACACCATATATTTT. The rearrangement links TRBV5-4 to TRBJ1-3; D is unclear. CDR1 is SGHNT and CDR2 is YYREEE in the germline V gene (reference sequence). Trimming pared 0 bases from V and 7 bases from J, leaving 14 bases between. The CDR3 has 15 amino acids.

The chain has TRBV5-5 and TRBJ1-1; D is perhaps TRBD1 (6 bases). CDR1 SGHKS and CDR2 YYEKEE come from the germline V gene (reference sequence). The V gene lost 3 bases and the J gene lost 3 bases, with 15 bases spanning the gap. There are 15 residues in the CDR3. The CDR3 is CASSSTGLWDTEAFF. In DNA, the CDR3 is TGTGCCAGCAGCTCGACAGGCCTTTGGGACACTGAAGCTTTCTTT.

The V gene is TRBV7-9, the J gene TRBJ1-5; D is perhaps TRBD1 (5 bases). The CDR3 extends over 13 amino acids. V lost 5 bases to trimming and J lost 7 bases, with 12 bases between them. The V gene's germline CDR1 is SEHNR and CDR2 FQNEAQ (reference sequence). CDR3 in amino acids: CASSGVRGQPQHF. The CDR3 bases are TGTGCCAGCAGCGGGGTTCGGGGGCAGCCCCAGCATTTT.

This chain joins TRBV28 and TRBJ1-2; D remains unclear. This CDR3 is 13 amino acids long. From germline, CDR1 is MDHEN and CDR2 SYDVKM. The V end was cut by 3 bases, the J end by 3 bases, with 8 bases between. The CDR3 DNA is TGTGCCAGCAGTTTGTCCGGAGACTATGGCTACACCTTC. Its protein is CASSLSGDYGYTF.

In this sample, this clone turned up once. One end of the junction is discordant with germline, which a read error may explain. The rearrangement joins TRBV5-6 to TRBJ1-2, with D possibly TRBD1 on 6 matching bases. Germline CDR1 is SGHDT and CDR2 is YYEEEE. This CDR3 has 10 residues. The CDR3 here is CASGRQESFF. The DNA of the CDR3 is TGTGCCAGCGGCAGACAGGAGTCCTTCTTC. Full variable domain (remainder filled in from reference TRBV5-6 and TRBJ1-2): DAGVTQSPTHLIKTRGQQVTLRCSPKSGHDTVSWYQQALGQGPQFIFQYYEEEERQRGNFPDRFSGHQFPNYSSELNVNALLLGDSALYLCASGRQESFFGSGTRLTVV.

The gene calls are TRBV19 and TRBJ2-1, with 8 bases fitting TRBD2. The ends lost 1 base at V and 4 bases at J; junction bases unmatched: 3. CDR1 is LNHDA, CDR2 SQIVND, per germline (reference sequence). This CDR3 has 15 residues. CDR3 residues: CASSIAGGPYNEQFF. The CDR3 nucleotides are TGTGCCAGTAGTATAGCGGGAGGGCCATACAATGAGCAGTTCTTC.

To note about this clone: The junction shows a germline mismatch at one end, possibly a read error. The V and J genes are TRBV20-1 and TRBJ2-3, with 11 nucleotides matching TRBD2. CDR1 and CDR2 from the germline V gene are DFQATT and SNEGSKA (reference sequence). The CDR3 runs 11 residues. The CDR3 is CSGGAGDTQYF. DNA for the CDR3: TGTAGCGGGGGGGCCGGAGATACGCAGTATTTT.

J is TRBJ2-3 and V is TRBV4-1; 8 positions match TRBD2. The CDR3 contains 17 residues. Germline V gives CDR1 MGHRA, CDR2 YSYEKL. J lost 4 bases, V lost 1 base, and 10 bases had no gene match. CDR3 in amino acids: CASSQVAGGQRADTQYF. As DNA, the CDR3 is TGCGCCAGCAGCCAAGTCGCGGGAGGCCAAAGAGCAGATACGCAGTATTTT.

The chain joins TRBV9 to TRBJ2-3, with D possibly TRBD2 on 5 matching bases. The V gene's germline CDR1 is SGDLS and CDR2 YYNGEE. The V and J ends lost 1 base and 0 bases respectively, with 15 bases between them. CDR3 length equals 17 residues. In nucleotides, the CDR3 is TGTGCCAGCAGCGTACACGGGGATGGCCCTAGCACAGATACGCAGTATTTT. It yields the protein CASSVHGDGPSTDTQYF.

This clone has a single count. This chain uses TRBV19 with TRBJ1-1, with 7 bases that match TRBD1. Germline trimming cut 5 bases from V and 1 base from J; bases unmatched to any gene: 7. This CDR3 is built from 15 residues. From germline, CDR1 is LNHDA and CDR2 SQIVND (reference sequence). CDR3 bases: TGTGCCAGTAGTTCCCCGGACAGGAAGAACACTGAAGCTTTCTTT. Amino acid sequence: CASSSPDRKNTEAFF.